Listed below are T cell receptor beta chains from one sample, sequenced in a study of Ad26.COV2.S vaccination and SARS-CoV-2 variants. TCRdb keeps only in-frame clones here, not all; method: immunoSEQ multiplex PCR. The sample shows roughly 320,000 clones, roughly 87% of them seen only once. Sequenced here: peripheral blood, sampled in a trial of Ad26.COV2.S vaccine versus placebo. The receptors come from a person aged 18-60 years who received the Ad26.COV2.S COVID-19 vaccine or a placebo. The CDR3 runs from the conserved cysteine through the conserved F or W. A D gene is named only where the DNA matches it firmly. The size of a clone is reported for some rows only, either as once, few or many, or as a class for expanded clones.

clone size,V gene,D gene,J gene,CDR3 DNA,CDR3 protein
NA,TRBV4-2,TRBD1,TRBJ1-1,TGTGCCAGCAGCCCGCGGGACAGGGGTGTGGGGTTTGCAGCTTTCTTT,CASSPRDRGVGFAAFF
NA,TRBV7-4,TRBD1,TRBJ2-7,TGTGCCAGCAGCCCGAGGGACAGGCGGACCTACGAGCAGTACTTC,CASSPRDRRTYEQYF
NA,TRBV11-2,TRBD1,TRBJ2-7,TGTGCCAGCAGTACAGGGGGTAAAACCTACGAGCAGTACTTC,CASSTGGKTYEQYF
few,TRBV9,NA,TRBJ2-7,TGTGCCAGCAGCGTAGGTACTGCCACTTCCTACGAGCAGTACTTC,CASSVGTATSYEQYF
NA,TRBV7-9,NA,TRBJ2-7,TGTGCCAGCAGCGGACAGTACGAGCAGTACTTC,CASSGQYEQYF
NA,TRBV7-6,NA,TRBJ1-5,TGTGCCAGCAGCCAGAACAGGGCTCAGCCCCAGCATTTT,CASSQNRAQPQHF
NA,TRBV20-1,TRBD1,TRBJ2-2,TGCAGTGCTACTGACAGGGGAGGACGCACCGGGGAGCTGTTTTTT,CSATDRGGRTGELFF
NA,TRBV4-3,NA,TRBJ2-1,TGCGCCAGCAGCCAAACCGCCCCCTGGCGTAGCTCCTACAATGAGCAGTTCTTC,CASSQTAPWRSSYNEQFF
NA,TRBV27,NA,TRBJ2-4,TGTGCCAGCATCTTAGGGGCGGGGGCGAAAAACATTCAGTACTTC,CASILGAGAKNIQYF
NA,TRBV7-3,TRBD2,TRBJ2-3,TGTGCCAGCAGCTTAACGGCGGGGGACACAGATACGCAGTATTTT,CASSLTAGDTDTQYF
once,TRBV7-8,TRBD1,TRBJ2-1,TGTGCCAGCAGCTTATACCGGGACAGGGCGAATGAGCAGTTCTTC,CASSLYRDRANEQFF
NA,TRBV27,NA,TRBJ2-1,TGTGCCAGCAGTTTCGGCTCCTACAATGAGCAGTTCTTC,CASSFGSYNEQFF
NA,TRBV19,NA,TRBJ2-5,TGTGCCAGTAGTAGTGGACAGCTCAAACAAGAGACCCAGTACTTC,CASSSGQLKQETQYF
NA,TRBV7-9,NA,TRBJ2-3,TGTGCCAGCAGCCCCGGGTCCGAACCGCAGTATTTT,CASSPGSEPQYF
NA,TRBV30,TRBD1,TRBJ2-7,TGTGCCTGGAGGGAATGGGACAGGGGGTTTCGGGAGCAGTACTTC,CAWREWDRGFREQYF
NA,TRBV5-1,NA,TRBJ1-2,TGCGCCAGCAGCTTGGACCTCCGGCGGAGCGAAAACTATGGCTACACCTTC,CASSLDLRRSENYGYTF
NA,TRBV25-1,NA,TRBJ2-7,TGTGCCAGCAGTGCCACCACGTTATCCGAGCAGTACTTC,CASSATTLSEQYF
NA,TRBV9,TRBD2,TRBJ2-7,TGTGCCAGCAGTCCCCCTACTAGCGGGTTTTACGAGCAGTACTTC,CASSPPTSGFYEQYF
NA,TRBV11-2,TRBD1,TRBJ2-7,TGTGCCAGCAGCTTGGACAGGACCTACGAGCAGTACTTC,CASSLDRTYEQYF
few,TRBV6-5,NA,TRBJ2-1,TGTGCCAGCAGACAGGGCTACAATGAGCAGTTCTTC,CASRQGYNEQFF
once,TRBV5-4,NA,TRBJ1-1,TGTGCCAGCAGCGCTGGGGCGGGTCCCGAAGCTTTCTTT,CASSAGAGPEAFF
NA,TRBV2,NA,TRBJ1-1,TGTGCCAGCAGTCTTCTTACCGGGAACACTGAAGCTTTCTTT,CASSLLTGNTEAFF
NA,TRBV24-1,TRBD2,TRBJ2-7,TGTGCCACCAGTGAGCCCTCCGGGGAGCGGGGGGGCCTTTACGAGCAGTACTTC,CATSEPSGERGGLYEQYF
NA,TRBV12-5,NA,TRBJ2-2,TGCGCTAGTGGTCTGGAGTCTGTCGGGGAGCTGTTTTTT,CASGLESVGELFF
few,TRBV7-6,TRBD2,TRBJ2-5,TGTGCCAGCACCTCCCGGGGGGGGAAAGAGACCCAGTACTTC,CASTSRGGKETQYF
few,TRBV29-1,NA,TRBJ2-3,TGCAGCGTTTTATCCCAGGGTGGTGCAGATACGCAGTATTTT,CSVLSQGGADTQYF
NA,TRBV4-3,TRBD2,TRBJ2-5,TGCGCCAGCAGCCAAGATCGGGGGGTAGGGGAGACCCAGTACTTC,CASSQDRGVGETQYF
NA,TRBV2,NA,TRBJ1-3,TGTGCCAGCAGTAAACAGGGAGCTGGAAACACCATATATTTT,CASSKQGAGNTIYF
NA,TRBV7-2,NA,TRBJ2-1,TGTGCCAGCAGCCCCGGGTCCTCCAGTCAGTTCTTC,CASSPGSSSQFF
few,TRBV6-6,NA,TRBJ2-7,TGTGCCAGCAGTGTTAAAGGGTTGAACGAGCAGTACTTC,CASSVKGLNEQYF